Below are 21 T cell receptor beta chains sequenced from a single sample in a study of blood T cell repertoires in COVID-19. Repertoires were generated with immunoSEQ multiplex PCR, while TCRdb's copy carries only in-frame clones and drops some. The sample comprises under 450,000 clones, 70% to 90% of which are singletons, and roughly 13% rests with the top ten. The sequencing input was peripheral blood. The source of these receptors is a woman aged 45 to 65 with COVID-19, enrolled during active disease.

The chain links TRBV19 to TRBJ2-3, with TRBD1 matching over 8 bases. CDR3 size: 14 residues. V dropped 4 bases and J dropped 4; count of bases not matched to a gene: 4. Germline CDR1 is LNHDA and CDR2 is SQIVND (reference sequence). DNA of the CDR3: TGTGCCAGTAGTACCGACAGGGGCCCAGATACGCAGTATTTT. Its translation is CASSTDRGPDTQYF. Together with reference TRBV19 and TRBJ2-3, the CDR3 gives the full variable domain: DGGITQSPKYLFRKEGQNVTLSCEQNLNHDAMYWYRQDPGQGLRLIYYSQIVNDFQKGDIAEGYSVSREKKESFPLTVTSAQKNPTAFYLCASSTDRGPDTQYFGPGTRLTVL.

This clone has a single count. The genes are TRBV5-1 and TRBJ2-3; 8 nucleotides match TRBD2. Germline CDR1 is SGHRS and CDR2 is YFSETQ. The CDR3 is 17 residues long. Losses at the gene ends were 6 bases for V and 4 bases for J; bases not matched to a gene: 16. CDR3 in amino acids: CASNWGPSGGLSDTQYF. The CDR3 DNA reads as TGCGCCAGCAATTGGGGCCCTTCGGGGGGGCTGTCAGATACGCAGTATTTT.

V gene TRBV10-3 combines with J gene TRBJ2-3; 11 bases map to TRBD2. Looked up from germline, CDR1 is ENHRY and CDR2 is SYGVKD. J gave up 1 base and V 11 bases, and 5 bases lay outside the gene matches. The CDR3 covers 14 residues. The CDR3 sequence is CASQLAGGTDTQYF. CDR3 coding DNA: TGTGCCTCTCAACTAGCGGGGGGCACAGATACGCAGTATTTT.

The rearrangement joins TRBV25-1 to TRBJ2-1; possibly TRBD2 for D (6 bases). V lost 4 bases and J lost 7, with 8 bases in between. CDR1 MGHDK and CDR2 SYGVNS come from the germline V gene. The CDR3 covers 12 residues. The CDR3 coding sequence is TGTGCCAGCAGTGGTGGGGGGAATGAGCAGTTCTTC. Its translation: CASSGGGNEQFF.

As DNA, the CDR3 is TGTGCCAGCAGCGCCTCCGGGACAGCAAGAAACACCATATATTTT. Amino acids: CASSASGTARNTIYF. V is TRBV9 and J is TRBJ1-3; 7 bases agree with TRBD1. The CDR3 loop spans 15 amino acids. V was pared by 3 bases and J by 5 bases, with 8 bases of the junction left unmatched. Per the germline V gene, CDR1 is SGDLS and CDR2 is YYNGEE.

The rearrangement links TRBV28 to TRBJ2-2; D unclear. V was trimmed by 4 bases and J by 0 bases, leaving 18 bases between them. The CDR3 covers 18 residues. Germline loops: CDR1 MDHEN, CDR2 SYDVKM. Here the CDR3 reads CASSSLSHKNANTGELFF. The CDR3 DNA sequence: TGTGCCAGCAGTTCCCTGTCCCACAAAAACGCGAACACCGGGGAGCTGTTTTTT.

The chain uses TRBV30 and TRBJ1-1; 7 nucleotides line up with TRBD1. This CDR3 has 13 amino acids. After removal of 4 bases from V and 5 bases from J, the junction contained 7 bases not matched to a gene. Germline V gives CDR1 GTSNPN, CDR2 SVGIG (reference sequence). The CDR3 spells CAWTKTGSTEAFF. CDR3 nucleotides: TGTGCCTGGACCAAGACAGGGAGTACTGAAGCTTTCTTT.

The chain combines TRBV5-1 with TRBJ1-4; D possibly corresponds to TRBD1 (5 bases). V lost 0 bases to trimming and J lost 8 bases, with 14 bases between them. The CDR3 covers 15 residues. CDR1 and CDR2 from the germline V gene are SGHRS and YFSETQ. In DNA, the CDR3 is TGCGCCAGCAGCTTGGCCGGAGGGGCGGAAGAAAAACTGTTTTTT. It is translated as CASSLAGGAEEKLFF.

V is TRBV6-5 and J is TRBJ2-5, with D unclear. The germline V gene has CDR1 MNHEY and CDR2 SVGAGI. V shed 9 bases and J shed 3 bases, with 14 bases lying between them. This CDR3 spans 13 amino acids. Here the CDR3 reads CASLRGVEETQYF. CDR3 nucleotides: TGTGCCAGTCTCCGAGGCGTTGAAGAGACCCAGTACTTC.

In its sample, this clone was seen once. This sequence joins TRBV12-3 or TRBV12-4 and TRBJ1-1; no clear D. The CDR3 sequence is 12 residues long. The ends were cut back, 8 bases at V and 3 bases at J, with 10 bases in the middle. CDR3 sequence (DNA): TGTGCCAGCTGGCGGCCGGACACTGAAGCTTTCTTT. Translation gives CASWRPDTEAFF.

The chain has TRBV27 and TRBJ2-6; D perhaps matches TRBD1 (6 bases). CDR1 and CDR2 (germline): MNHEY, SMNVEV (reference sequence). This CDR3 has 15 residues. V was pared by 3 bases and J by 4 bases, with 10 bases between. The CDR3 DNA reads TGTGCCAGCAGTTTCGCAGGGGTCGGGGCCAACGTCCTGACTTTC. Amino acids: CASSFAGVGANVLTF.

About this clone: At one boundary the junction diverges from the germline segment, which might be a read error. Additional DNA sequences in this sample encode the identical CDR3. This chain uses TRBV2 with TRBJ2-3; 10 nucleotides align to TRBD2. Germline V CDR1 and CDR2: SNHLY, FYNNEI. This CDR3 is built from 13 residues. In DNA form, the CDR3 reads TGTGCCAGCGAGGGACTAGCGACAGATACGCAATATTTT. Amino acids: CASEGLATDTQYF.

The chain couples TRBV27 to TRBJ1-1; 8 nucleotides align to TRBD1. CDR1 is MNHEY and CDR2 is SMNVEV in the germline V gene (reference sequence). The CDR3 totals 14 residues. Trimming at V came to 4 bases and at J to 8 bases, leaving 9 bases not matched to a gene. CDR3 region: CASSSTRQGREAFF. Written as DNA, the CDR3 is TGTGCCAGCAGTTCTACCCGACAGGGGAGGGAAGCTTTCTTT.

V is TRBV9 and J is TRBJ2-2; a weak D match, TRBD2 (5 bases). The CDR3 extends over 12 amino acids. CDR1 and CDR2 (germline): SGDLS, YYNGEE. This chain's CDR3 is CASAGNTGELFF. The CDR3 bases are TGTGCTAGTGCGGGGAACACCGGGGAGCTGTTTTTT.

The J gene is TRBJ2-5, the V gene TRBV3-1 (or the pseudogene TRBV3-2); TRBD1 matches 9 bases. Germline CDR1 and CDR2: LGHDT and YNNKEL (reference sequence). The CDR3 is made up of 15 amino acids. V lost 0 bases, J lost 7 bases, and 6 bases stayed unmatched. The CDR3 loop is CASSQEQGAWGTQYF. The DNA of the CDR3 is TGTGCCAGCAGCCAAGAACAGGGGGCCTGGGGGACCCAGTACTTC.

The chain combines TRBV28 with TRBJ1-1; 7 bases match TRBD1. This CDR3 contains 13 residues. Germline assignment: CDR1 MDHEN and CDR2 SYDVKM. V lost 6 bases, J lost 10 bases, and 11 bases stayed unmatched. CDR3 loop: CASSLRTGVGAFF. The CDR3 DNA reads TGTGCCAGCAGCCTCAGGACAGGAGTGGGAGCTTTCTTT. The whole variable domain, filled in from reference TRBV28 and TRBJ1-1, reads DVKVTQSSRYLVKRTGEKVFLECVQDMDHENMFWYRQDPGLGLRLIYFSYDVKMKEKGDIPEGYSVSREKKERFSLILESASTNQTSMYLCASSLRTGVGAFFGQGTRLTVV.

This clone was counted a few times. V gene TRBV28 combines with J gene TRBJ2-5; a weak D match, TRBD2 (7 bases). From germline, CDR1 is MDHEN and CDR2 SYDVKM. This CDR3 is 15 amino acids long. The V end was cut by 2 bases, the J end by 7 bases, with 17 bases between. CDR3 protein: CASSLGGAGSGTQYF. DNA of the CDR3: TGTGCCAGCAGTTTAGGGGGGGCAGGGAGCGGGACCCAGTACTTC.

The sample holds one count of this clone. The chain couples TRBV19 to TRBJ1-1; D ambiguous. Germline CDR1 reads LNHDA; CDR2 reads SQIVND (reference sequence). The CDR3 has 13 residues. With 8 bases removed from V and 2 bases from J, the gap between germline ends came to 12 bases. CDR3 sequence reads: CASWNRLNTEAFF. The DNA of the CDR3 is TGTGCCAGTTGGAACAGACTAAACACTGAAGCTTTCTTT.

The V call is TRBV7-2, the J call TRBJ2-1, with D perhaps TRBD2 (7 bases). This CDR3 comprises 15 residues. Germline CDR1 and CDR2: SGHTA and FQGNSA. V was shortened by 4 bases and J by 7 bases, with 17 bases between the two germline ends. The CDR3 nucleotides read TGTGCCAGCAGCTCCTCGGGGGGCACGCCGAATGAGCAGTTCTTC. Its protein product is CASSSSGGTPNEQFF.

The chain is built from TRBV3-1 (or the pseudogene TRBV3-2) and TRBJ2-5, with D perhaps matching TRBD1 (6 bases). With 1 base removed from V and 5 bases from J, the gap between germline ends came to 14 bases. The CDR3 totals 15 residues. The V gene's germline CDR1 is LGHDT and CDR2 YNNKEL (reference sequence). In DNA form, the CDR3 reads TGTGCCAGCAGCCAAGGAGGGGGAAGAGGGGAGACCCAGTACTTC. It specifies CASSQGGGRGETQYF.

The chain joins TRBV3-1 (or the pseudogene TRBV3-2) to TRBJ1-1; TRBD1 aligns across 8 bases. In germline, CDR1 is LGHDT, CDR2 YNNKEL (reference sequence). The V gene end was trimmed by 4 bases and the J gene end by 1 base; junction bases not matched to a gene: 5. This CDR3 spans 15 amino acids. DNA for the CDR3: TGTGCCAGCAGCCCCTGGACAGGGCCGAACACTGAAGCTTTCTTT. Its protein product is CASSPWTGPNTEAFF.